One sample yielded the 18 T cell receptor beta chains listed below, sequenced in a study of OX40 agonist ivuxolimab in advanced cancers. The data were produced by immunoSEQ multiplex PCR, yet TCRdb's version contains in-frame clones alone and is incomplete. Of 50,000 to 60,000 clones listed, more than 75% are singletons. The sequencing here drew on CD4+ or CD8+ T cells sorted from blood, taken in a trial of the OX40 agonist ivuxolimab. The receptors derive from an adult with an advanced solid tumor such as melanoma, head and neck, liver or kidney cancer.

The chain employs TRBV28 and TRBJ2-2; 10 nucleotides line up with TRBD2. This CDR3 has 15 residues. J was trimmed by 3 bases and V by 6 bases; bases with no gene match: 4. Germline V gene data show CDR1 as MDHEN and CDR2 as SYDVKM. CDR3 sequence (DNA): TGTGCCAGCAGCCTGACTAGCGGGTACACCGGGGAGCTGTTTTTT. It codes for CASSLTSGYTGELFF. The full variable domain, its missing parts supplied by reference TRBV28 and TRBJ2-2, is DVKVTQSSRYLVKRTGEKVFLECVQDMDHENMFWYRQDPGLGLRLIYFSYDVKMKEKGDIPEGYSVSREKKERFSLILESASTNQTSMYLCASSLTSGYTGELFFGEGSRLTVL.

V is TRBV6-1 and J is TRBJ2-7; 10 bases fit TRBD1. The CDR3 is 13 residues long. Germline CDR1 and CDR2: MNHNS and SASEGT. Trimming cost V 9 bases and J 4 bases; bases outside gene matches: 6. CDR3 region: CASLDRGRYEQYF. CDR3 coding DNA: TGTGCCAGTCTAGACAGGGGGCGTTACGAGCAGTACTTC.

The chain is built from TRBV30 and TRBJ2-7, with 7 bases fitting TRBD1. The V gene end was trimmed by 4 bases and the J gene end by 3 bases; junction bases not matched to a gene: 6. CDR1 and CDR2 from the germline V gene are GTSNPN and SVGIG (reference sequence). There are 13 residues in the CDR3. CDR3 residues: CAWTEDRIYEQYF. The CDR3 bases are TGTGCCTGGACCGAGGACAGGATCTACGAGCAGTACTTC.

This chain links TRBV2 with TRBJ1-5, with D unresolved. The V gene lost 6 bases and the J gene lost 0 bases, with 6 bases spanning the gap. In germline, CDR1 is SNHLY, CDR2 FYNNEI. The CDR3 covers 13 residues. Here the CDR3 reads CASRKFSNQPQHF. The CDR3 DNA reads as TGTGCCAGCAGGAAATTTAGCAATCAGCCCCAGCATTTT.

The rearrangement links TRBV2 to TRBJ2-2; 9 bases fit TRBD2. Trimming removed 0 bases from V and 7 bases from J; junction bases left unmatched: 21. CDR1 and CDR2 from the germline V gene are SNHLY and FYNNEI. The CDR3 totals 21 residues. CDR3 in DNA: TGTGCCAGCAGTGAAGCGTTGGGGAGGGGGCGGCTAGCGGGACACATCGGGGAGCTGTTTTTT. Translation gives CASSEALGRGRLAGHIGELFF.

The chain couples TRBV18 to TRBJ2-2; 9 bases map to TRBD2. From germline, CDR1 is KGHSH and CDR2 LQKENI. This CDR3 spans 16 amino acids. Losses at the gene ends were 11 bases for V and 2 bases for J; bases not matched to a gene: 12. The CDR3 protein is CAVPPPSGTNTGELFF. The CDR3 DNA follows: TGTGCCGTCCCACCTCCTAGCGGGACCAACACCGGGGAGCTGTTTTTT.

The CDR3: CASSPGPYEQYF. The CDR3, as DNA: TGTGCCAGCAGCCCGGGTCCCTACGAGCAGTACTTC. The chain uses TRBV11-2 and TRBJ2-7, with no clear D. Germline loops: CDR1 SGHAT, CDR2 FQNNGV. Trimming removed 5 bases at V and 2 bases at J, with 7 bases between. The CDR3 spans 12 residues.

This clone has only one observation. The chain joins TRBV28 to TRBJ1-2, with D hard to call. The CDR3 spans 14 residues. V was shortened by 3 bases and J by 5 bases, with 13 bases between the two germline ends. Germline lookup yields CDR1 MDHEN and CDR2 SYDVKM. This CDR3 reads CASSFTGRLYGYTF. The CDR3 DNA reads TGTGCCAGCAGTTTTACGGGGAGGTTGTATGGCTACACCTTC.

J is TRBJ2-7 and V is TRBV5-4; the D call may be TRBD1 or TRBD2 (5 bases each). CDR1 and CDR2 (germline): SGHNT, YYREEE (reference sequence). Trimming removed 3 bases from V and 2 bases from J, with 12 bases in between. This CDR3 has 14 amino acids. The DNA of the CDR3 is TGTGCCAGCAGCTCAGGGACGGTCCCCTACGAGCAGTACTTC. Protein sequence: CASSSGTVPYEQYF.

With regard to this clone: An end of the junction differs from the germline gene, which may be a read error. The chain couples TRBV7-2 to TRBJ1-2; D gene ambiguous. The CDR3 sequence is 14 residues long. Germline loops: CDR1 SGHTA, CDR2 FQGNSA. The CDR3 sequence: CASSSLRHPAQKFF. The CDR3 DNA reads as TGTGCCAGCAGCTCGCTCAGGCATCCAGCCCAAAAATTCTTC. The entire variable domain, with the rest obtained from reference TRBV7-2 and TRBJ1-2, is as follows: GAGVSQSPSNKVTEKGKDVELRCDPISGHTALYWYRQSLGQGLEFLIYFQGNSAPDKSGLPSDRFSAERTGGSVSTLTIQRTQQEDSAVYLCASSSLRHPAQKFFGSGTRLTVV.

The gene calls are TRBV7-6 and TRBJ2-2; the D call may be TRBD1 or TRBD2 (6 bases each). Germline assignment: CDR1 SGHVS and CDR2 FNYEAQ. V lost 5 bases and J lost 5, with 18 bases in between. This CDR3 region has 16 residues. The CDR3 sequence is CASSLVGGRGTGELFF. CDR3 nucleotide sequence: TGTGCCAGCAGCCTGGTCGGGGGCCGTGGGACCGGGGAGCTGTTTTTT.

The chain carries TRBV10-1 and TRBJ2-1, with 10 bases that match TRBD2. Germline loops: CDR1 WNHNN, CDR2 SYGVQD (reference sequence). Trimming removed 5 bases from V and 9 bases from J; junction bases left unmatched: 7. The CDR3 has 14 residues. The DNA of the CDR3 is TGCGCCAGCAGTCAGCGGGAGGGGTCGGGTGAGCAGTTCTTC. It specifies CASSQREGSGEQFF.

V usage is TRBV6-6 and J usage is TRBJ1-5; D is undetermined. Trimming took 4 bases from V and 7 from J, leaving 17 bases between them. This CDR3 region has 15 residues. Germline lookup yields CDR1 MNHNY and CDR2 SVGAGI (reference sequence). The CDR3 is CASSSRTAGGQPQHF. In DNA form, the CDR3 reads TGTGCCAGCAGTTCTAGAACGGCCGGCGGGCAGCCCCAGCATTTT.

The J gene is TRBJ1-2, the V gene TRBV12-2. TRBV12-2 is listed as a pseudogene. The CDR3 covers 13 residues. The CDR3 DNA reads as TGTGCAAGTCGCTTACCCGGGGCAGAAGGCTACACCTTC. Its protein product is CASRLPGAEGYTF.

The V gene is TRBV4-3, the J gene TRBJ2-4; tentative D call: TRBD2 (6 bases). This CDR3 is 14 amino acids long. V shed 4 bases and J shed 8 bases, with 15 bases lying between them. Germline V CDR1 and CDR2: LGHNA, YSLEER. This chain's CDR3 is CASSPPGRTDIQYF. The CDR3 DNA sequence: TGCGCCAGCAGCCCCCCGGGGAGGACTGACATTCAGTACTTC.

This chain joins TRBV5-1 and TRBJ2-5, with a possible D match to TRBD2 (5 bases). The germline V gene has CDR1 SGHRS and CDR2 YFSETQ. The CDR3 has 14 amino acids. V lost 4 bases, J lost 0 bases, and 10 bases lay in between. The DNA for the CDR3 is TGCGCCAGCAGCAGAACGGGGAACCAAGAGACCCAGTACTTC. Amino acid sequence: CASSRTGNQETQYF.

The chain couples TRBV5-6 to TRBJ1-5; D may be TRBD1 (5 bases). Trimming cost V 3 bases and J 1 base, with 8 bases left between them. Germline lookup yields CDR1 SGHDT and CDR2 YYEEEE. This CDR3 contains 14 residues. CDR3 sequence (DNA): TGTGCCAGCAGCTATCGGGACAGCAATCAGCCCCAGCATTTT. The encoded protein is CASSYRDSNQPQHF.

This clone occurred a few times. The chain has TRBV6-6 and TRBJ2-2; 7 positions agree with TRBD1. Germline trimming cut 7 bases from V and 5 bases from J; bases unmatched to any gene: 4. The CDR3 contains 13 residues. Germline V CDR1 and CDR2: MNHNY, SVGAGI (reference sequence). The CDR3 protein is CASTPDRTGELFF. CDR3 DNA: TGTGCCAGCACTCCGGACAGGACCGGGGAGCTGTTTTTT.